The T cell receptor (beta chain) under discussion was sequenced for a study of identical twins. A note on this clonotype: Its antigen is not identified.

Carrying unique molecular identifiers, the cDNA also gained a universal primer site through template switching. Each CDR3 protein gets one entry after TCRdb re-called the 5' RACE reads with MiXCR. This table has about 250,000 distinct CDR3 sequences, 11% to 15% appearing once. V was trimmed by 0 bases and J by 5 bases, leaving 6 bases between them. The CDR3 totals 13 residues. The germline V gene has CDR1 PRHDT and CDR2 FYEKMQ (reference sequence). Study findings and constraints: The study found excess low generation probability among twin-shared out-of-frame alpha sequences. Twins' excess sharing was less marked for out-of-frame beta sequences.

The chain is built from TRBV13 and TRBJ2-3, with TRBD2 as a possible D gene (5 bases). The specimen sequenced was memory (CD45RO+) T cells sorted from blood. This TCR came from a woman under 30 in good health. Written as DNA, the CDR3 is TGTGCCAGCAGCTTAGGCGGGGTAGATACGCAGTATTTT. Amino acid sequence: CASSLGGVDTQYF. The full variable domain, completed using reference TRBV13 and TRBJ2-3, is AAGVIQSPRHLIKEKRETATLKCYPIPRHDTVYWYQQGPGQDPQFLISFYEKMQSDKGSIPDRFSAQQFSDYHSELNMSSLELGDSALYFCASSLGGVDTQYFGPGTRLTVL.